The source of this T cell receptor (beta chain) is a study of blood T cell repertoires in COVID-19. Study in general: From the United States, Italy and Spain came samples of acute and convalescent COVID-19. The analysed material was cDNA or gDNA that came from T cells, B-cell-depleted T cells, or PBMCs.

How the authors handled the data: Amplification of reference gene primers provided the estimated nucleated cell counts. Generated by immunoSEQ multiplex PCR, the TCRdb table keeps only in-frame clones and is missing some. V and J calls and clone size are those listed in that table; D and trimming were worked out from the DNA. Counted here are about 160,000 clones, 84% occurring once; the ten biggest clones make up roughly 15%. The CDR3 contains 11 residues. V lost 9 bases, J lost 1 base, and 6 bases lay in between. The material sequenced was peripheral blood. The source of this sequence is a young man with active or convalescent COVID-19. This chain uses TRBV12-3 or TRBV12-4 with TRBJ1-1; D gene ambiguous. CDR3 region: CASTRNTEAFF. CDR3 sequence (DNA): TGTGCCAGTACAAGGAACACTGAAGCTTTCTTT.